Below, 22 T cell receptor beta chains from the same sample are listed, as sequenced in a study of blood T cell repertoires in COVID-19. TCRdb's copy holds only in-frame clones and misses some; the assay was immunoSEQ multiplex PCR. Of some 340,000 clones in the sample, roughly 86% were seen once. Input material: PBMCs or T cells enriched from blood (not recorded which). The receptors were gathered from a woman under 40 who had recovered from COVID-19.

The V gene is TRBV5-1, the J gene TRBJ2-5, with a possible D match to TRBD2 (6 bases). CDR1 is SGHRS and CDR2 is YFSETQ in the germline V gene. The CDR3 contains 15 residues. Trimming took 1 base from V and 1 from J, leaving 11 bases between them. The CDR3 sequence is CASSLSAGIQETQYF. The CDR3 DNA follows: TGCGCCAGCAGCTTGTCTGCGGGGATCCAAGAGACCCAGTACTTC.

The CDR3 sequence: CASSIPSDRKNYEQYF. The CDR3, as DNA: TGTGCCAGTAGTATTCCCTCGGACAGGAAGAACTACGAGCAGTACTTC. J is TRBJ2-7 and V is TRBV19, with 7 nucleotides matching TRBD1. Germline trimming cut 3 bases from V and 3 bases from J; bases unmatched to any gene: 11. Germline CDR1 is LNHDA and CDR2 is SQIVND (reference sequence). The CDR3 contains 16 residues. Based on the CDR3 plus reference TRBV19 and TRBJ2-7, the full variable domain is DGGITQSPKYLFRKEGQNVTLSCEQNLNHDAMYWYRQDPGQGLRLIYYSQIVNDFQKGDIAEGYSVSREKKESFPLTVTSAQKNPTAFYLCASSIPSDRKNYEQYFGPGTRLTVT.

The chain is built from TRBV7-2 and TRBJ1-5; D might be TRBD1 (5 bases). Germline loops: CDR1 SGHTA, CDR2 FQGNSA. The V and J ends lost 5 bases and 6 bases respectively, with 14 bases between them. CDR3 length: 14 amino acids. The CDR3 nucleotides read TGTGCCAGCAGCCCGTACCAAGGGGTTCAGCCCCAGCATTTT. Its translation: CASSPYQGVQPQHF.

The J gene is TRBJ1-6, the V gene TRBV7-2; D gene ambiguous. Trimming stripped 1 base from V and 8 bases from J, with 12 bases between. The CDR3 sequence is 15 residues long. The germline V gene has CDR1 SGHTA and CDR2 FQGNSA. The CDR3 DNA sequence: TGTGCCAGCAGCTTAGGGGCAGAAGGCCATTCACCCCTCCACTTT. Its protein is CASSLGAEGHSPLHF.

The chain has TRBV20-1 and TRBJ1-5; TRBD1 matches at 10 bases. The CDR3 has 15 amino acids. The V gene end was trimmed by 3 bases and the J gene end by 0 bases; junction bases not matched to a gene: 2. In germline, CDR1 is DFQATT, CDR2 SNEGSKA (reference sequence). The CDR3 DNA reads as TGCAGTGCTAGTTGGACAGGGGGTAGCAATCAGCCCCAGCATTTT. Protein sequence: CSASWTGGSNQPQHF.

This sequence joins TRBV5-4 and TRBJ1-2, with D maybe TRBD1 (5 bases). CDR3 length: 13 residues. The V gene lost 10 bases and the J gene lost 7 bases, with 20 bases spanning the gap. The germline V gene encodes CDR1 SGHNT and CDR2 YYREEE (reference sequence). This chain's CDR3 is CASQAGQGGGYTF. CDR3 in DNA: TGTGCCTCCCAGGCGGGGCAGGGCGGTGGCTACACCTTC.

This clone was detected once. CDR3 region: CASSDGGMNTEAFF. The CDR3 DNA sequence: TGTGCCAGCAGTGACGGGGGGATGAACACTGAAGCTTTCTTT. V is TRBV2 and J is TRBJ1-1; possible D gene TRBD1, 5 bases. The germline CDR1 and CDR2 sequences are SNHLY and FYNNEI. The V gene lost 3 bases and the J gene lost 0 bases, with 8 bases spanning the gap. This CDR3 is built from 14 residues.

The chain carries TRBV4-1 and TRBJ1-1, with a tentative D call TRBD1 (5 bases). V was trimmed by 1 base and J by 0 bases, leaving 9 bases between them. This CDR3 is built from 15 residues. Germline CDR1 and CDR2: MGHRA and YSYEKL. CDR3 nucleotides: TGCGCCAGCAGCCAAGGGAGGGGCATGAACACTGAAGCTTTCTTT. Amino acids: CASSQGRGMNTEAFF.

The chain is built from TRBV5-1 and TRBJ1-3; D gene ambiguous. V was clipped by 4 bases and J by 0 bases, with 14 bases between them. Germline-derived CDR1 and CDR2 are SGHRS and YFSETQ. The CDR3 has 16 amino acids. Here the CDR3 DNA reads TGCGCCAGCAGCCCCTCGCCACTTACCTCTGGAAACACCATATATTTT. Its translation: CASSPSPLTSGNTIYF.

The rearrangement joins TRBV6-5 to TRBJ1-4; maybe TRBD1 (6 bases). The CDR3 is 15 residues long. The V end lost 0 bases, the J end lost 10 bases, and 15 bases lay between the germline ends. Germline V lookup: CDR1 MNHEY, CDR2 SVGAGI. CDR3 protein: CASSYSFGGAGKLFF. For the CDR3, the DNA is TGTGCCAGCAGTTACTCGTTCGGGGGGGCCGGAAAACTGTTTTTT.

The V call is TRBV7-9, the J call TRBJ2-3; TRBD1 aligns across 8 bases. Germline CDR1 SEHNR, CDR2 FQNEAQ (reference sequence). This CDR3 contains 16 residues. Trimming cost V 2 bases and J 3 bases; bases outside gene matches: 7. The DNA of the CDR3 is TGTGCCAGCAGCTTACAGGGGGCTCTTACAACAGATACGCAGTATTTT. Translation gives CASSLQGALTTDTQYF.

The chain is built from TRBV27 and TRBJ2-1, with a possible D match to TRBD1 (5 bases). The CDR3 totals 15 residues. Germline-derived CDR1 and CDR2 are MNHEY and SMNVEV (reference sequence). V was cut by 3 bases and J by 6 bases, with 15 bases left in between. For the CDR3, the DNA is TGTGCCAGCAGTTTCGACTTCAGGGTACCCAATGAGCAGTTCTTC. Translating it yields CASSFDFRVPNEQFF.

This chain joins TRBV11-2 and TRBJ1-1; TRBD1 might be the D (5 bases). The CDR3 loop spans 13 amino acids. The germline V gene encodes CDR1 SGHAT and CDR2 FQNNGV. V shed 2 bases and J shed 3 bases, with 7 bases lying between them. The CDR3 loop is CASSLSGDTEAFF. CDR3 sequence (DNA): TGTGCCAGCAGCTTATCGGGGGACACTGAAGCTTTCTTT.

The J gene is TRBJ2-5, the V gene TRBV6-1; 14 nucleotides agree with TRBD2. V gave up 3 bases and J gave up 5 bases; unmatched junction bases: 2. Germline V gene sequence: CDR1 MNHNS, CDR2 SASEGT. The CDR3 spans 15 residues. The CDR3 DNA reads as TGTGCCAGCAGTGAGACTAGCGGGGGGGCCGAGACCCAGTACTTC. Amino acid sequence: CASSETSGGAETQYF.

The chain links TRBV6-2 or TRBV6-3 to TRBJ2-2, with 9 nucleotides matching TRBD2. Germline V lookup: CDR1 MNHEY, CDR2 SVGEGT. V gave up 5 bases and J gave up 5 bases; unmatched junction bases: 12. The CDR3 runs 17 residues. CDR3 protein: CASSTASGGFETGELFF. CDR3 nucleotides: TGTGCCAGCAGTACAGCGAGCGGGGGGTTTGAGACCGGGGAGCTGTTTTTT.

J is TRBJ2-3 and V is TRBV6-1; TRBD2 aligns across 9 bases. CDR3 length: 18 residues. Unmatched junction bases numbered 13, after V lost 4 bases and J lost 2 bases. CDR1 and CDR2 from the germline V gene are MNHNS and SASEGT. The CDR3 coding sequence is TGTGCCAGCAGTGGAGGCTGGAAGCGGGGGGCCTCCACAGATACGCAGTATTTT. Amino acid sequence: CASSGGWKRGASTDTQYF.

The chain couples TRBV19 to TRBJ2-2; tentatively, D is TRBD2 (6 bases). CDR3 length: 15 amino acids. Germline assignment: CDR1 LNHDA and CDR2 SQIVND (reference sequence). Trimming removed 6 bases from V and 6 bases from J, with 17 bases in between. CDR3 DNA sequence: TGTGCCAGTAGGCGCCGGGACTTCTCCCCCGGGGAGCTGTTTTTT. It specifies CASRRRDFSPGELFF.

This clone was found a few times. The CDR3 sequence: CAWSSNRGGYNEQFF. CDR3 bases: TGTGCCTGGAGTTCCAACCGGGGAGGCTACAATGAGCAGTTCTTC. J is TRBJ2-1 and V is TRBV30, with D possibly being TRBD2 (6 bases). The CDR3 loop spans 15 amino acids. CDR1 is GTSNPN and CDR2 is SVGIG in the germline V gene (reference sequence). The V end lost 2 bases, the J end lost 3 bases, and 14 bases lay between the germline ends.

The genes are TRBV7-2 and TRBJ2-7, with 7 positions matching TRBD1. Trimming removed 7 bases from V and 0 bases from J; junction bases left unmatched: 6. CDR3 size: 14 residues. CDR1 and CDR2 from the germline V gene are SGHTA and FQGNSA. CDR3 amino acids: CASTDRAGSYEQYF. Written as DNA, the CDR3 is TGTGCCAGCACTGACAGGGCCGGCTCCTACGAGCAGTACTTC.

The V call is TRBV11-2, the J call TRBJ1-1; TRBD1 agrees at 7 bases. Trimming took 5 bases from V and 6 from J; bases not matched to a gene: 12. Germline values: CDR1 SGHAT, CDR2 FQNNGV. The CDR3 is 15 residues long. CDR3 bases: TGTGCCAGCAGCGCCCGGACAGGTGAAAACTCTGAAGCTTTCTTT. This encodes CASSARTGENSEAFF.

This clone was seen a handful of times. The rearrangement uses TRBV19 and TRBJ2-1; 8 positions match TRBD2. CDR3 size: 15 residues. V shed 1 base and J 8 bases; nucleotides not matched to a gene: 7. Germline CDR1 LNHDA, CDR2 SQIVND (reference sequence). The CDR3 is CASSIVERGFDEQFF. The CDR3 coding sequence is TGTGCCAGTAGTATAGTGGAGCGGGGGTTCGATGAGCAGTTCTTC. Complete variable domain (other parts from reference TRBV19 and TRBJ2-1): DGGITQSPKYLFRKEGQNVTLSCEQNLNHDAMYWYRQDPGQGLRLIYYSQIVNDFQKGDIAEGYSVSREKKESFPLTVTSAQKNPTAFYLCASSIVERGFDEQFFGPGTRLTVL.

This chain links TRBV4-1 with TRBJ2-3; the D gene is possibly TRBD2 (6 bases). V shed 3 bases and J shed 1 base, with 14 bases lying between them. CDR1 and CDR2 (germline): MGHRA, YSYEKL. The CDR3 length is 16 residues. The CDR3 DNA follows: TGCGCCAGCAGCCACCGCTACCCGGGAGGCACAGATACGCAGTATTTT. This translates into CASSHRYPGGTDTQYF.